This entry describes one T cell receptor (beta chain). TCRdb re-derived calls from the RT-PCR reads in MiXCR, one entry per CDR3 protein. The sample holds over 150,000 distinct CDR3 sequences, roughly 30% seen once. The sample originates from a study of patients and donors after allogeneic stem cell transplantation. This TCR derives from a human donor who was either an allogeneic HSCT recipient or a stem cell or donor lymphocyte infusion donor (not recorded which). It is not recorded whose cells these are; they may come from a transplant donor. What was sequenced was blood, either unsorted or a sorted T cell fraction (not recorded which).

For the CDR3, the DNA is TGTGCCAGCAGGATACATAACGGATTTAATCAGCCCCAGCATTTT. Translating gives CASRIHNGFNQPQHF. The chain links TRBV6-2 or TRBV6-3 to TRBJ1-5; D uncertain. The CDR3 is made up of 15 amino acids. Per the germline V gene, CDR1 is MNHEY and CDR2 is SVGEGT. The V end lost 6 bases, the J end lost 4 bases, and 16 bases lay between the germline ends.